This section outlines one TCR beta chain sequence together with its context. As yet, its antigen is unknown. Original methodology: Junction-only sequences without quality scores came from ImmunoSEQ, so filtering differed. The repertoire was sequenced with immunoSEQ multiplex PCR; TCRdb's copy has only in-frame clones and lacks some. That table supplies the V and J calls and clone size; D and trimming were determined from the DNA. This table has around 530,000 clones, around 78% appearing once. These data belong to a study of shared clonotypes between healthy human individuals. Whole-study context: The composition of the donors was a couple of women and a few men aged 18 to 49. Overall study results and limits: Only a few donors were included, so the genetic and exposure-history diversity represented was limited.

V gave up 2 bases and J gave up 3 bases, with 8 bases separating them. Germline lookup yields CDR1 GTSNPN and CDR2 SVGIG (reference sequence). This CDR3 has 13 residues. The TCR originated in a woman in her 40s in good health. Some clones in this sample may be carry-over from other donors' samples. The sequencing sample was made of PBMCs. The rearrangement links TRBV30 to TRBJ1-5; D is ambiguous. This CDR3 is CAWSRRFNQPQHF. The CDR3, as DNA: TGTGCCTGGAGTCGCCGGTTCAATCAGCCCCAGCATTTT.